A selection of T cell receptor beta chains follows, all from one sample in a study of CD8+CD57+ T cells in acquired aplastic anemia. TCRdb independently ran MiXCR on the reads; one entry per CDR3 protein. The table has a few hundred thousand distinct CDR3 sequences, roughly 61% seen once. Sequenced input: sorted CD4+, CD8+, or CD8+CD57+ T cells (not recorded which) from PBMCs. These receptors originate from a human donor with aplastic anemia. CDR3s include the opening cysteine and the closing phenylalanine or tryptophan. The order of the fields is J gene, D gene, V gene, clone size, CDR3 DNA, CDR3 protein. A D gene is named only where the DNA matches it firmly. Size values are once, few and many counts, or a class for expanded clones, and some rows have none.

J: TRBJ2-3; D: -; V: TRBV20-1; size: -; DNA: TGCAGGGAGTGGAGCACAGATACGCAGTATTTT; CDR3: CREWSTDTQYF
J: TRBJ2-1; D: -; V: TRBV3-1; size: -; DNA: TGTGCCAGCAGCCAAAGACCAGGGGCTCTGGGCAATGAGCAGTTCTTC; CDR3: CASSQRPGALGNEQFF
J: TRBJ1-4; D: -; V: TRBV10-3; size: -; DNA: TGTGCCATCAGTGGGGACCTTAATGAAAAACTGTTTTTT; CDR3: CAISGDLNEKLFF
J: TRBJ2-3; D: -; V: TRBV2; size: once; DNA: TGTGCCAGCAGTGTACAGGGTTGTGCGCAGTATTTT; CDR3: CASSVQGCAQYF
J: TRBJ1-1; D: TRBD1; V: TRBV5-4; size: -; DNA: TGTGCCAGCAGCTTGAGGGGGCAAGGGTACACTGAAGCTTTCTTT; CDR3: CASSLRGQGYTEAFF
J: TRBJ2-1; D: TRBD1; V: TRBV6-4; size: few; DNA: TGTGCCAGCAGTGAACAGGGACAGGGTGGCGATGAGCAGTTCTTC; CDR3: CASSEQGQGGDEQFF
J: TRBJ1-1; D: -; V: TRBV7-2; size: few; DNA: TGTGCCAGCAGCTTCTCAGGGCTAAGGAACACTGAAGCTTTCTTT; CDR3: CASSFSGLRNTEAFF
J: TRBJ2-7; D: -; V: TRBV5-1; size: -; DNA: TGCGCCAGCAGTTACGGGAGTACCTACGAGCAGTACTTC; CDR3: CASSYGSTYEQYF
J: TRBJ2-7; D: TRBD2; V: TRBV11-2; size: many; DNA: TGTGCCAGCAGCTTGGGACTACGCTCCGTCGAGCAGTACTTC; CDR3: CASSLGLRSVEQYF
J: TRBJ2-3; D: -; V: TRBV9; size: many; DNA: TGTGCCAGCAGCGTAGCCGCGGGAAAGACAGATACGCAGTATTTT; CDR3: CASSVAAGKTDTQYF
J: TRBJ2-1; D: -; V: TRBV7-3; size: many; DNA: TGTGCCAGCAGCTACGACAGAAACAATGAGCAGTTCTTC; CDR3: CASSYDRNNEQFF
J: TRBJ1-2; D: TRBD1; V: TRBV10-3; size: many; DNA: TGTGCCATCAGTGAGTCGTTCGGACAGGGGGCGAGGAGCTACACCTTC; CDR3: CAISESFGQGARSYTF
J: TRBJ1-2; D: -; V: TRBV5-1; size: -; DNA: TGCGCCAGCAGCTTGACAGGGTTCGGCTACACCTTC; CDR3: CASSLTGFGYTF
J: TRBJ1-2; D: TRBD1; V: TRBV2; size: many; DNA: TGTGCCAGCAGCGGGGACAGGGTATCTGGCTACACCTTC; CDR3: CASSGDRVSGYTF
J: TRBJ1-5; D: -; V: TRBV10-3; size: many; DNA: TGTGCCATTTCGACGACGGGGGCTGATCAGCCCCAGCATTTT; CDR3: CAISTTGADQPQHF
J: TRBJ2-7; D: TRBD1; V: TRBV6-1; size: once; DNA: TGTGCCAGCAGTGACGGCCGGGACAGGGCGTACGAGCAGTACTTC; CDR3: CASSDGRDRAYEQYF
J: TRBJ2-2; D: -; V: TRBV5-1; size: few; DNA: TGCGCCAGCTGTACCGGGGAGCTGTTTTTT; CDR3: CASCTGELFF
J: TRBJ2-7; D: -; V: TRBV15; size: few; DNA: TGTGCCACCAGCGCCCTTGTGGGGGAATACGAGCAGTACTTC; CDR3: CATSALVGEYEQYF
J: TRBJ2-4; D: TRBD1; V: TRBV19; size: many; DNA: TGTGCCAGTAGTCTAGTGGGACAGGCGGTAAACATTCAGTACTTC; CDR3: CASSLVGQAVNIQYF
J: TRBJ2-3; D: -; V: TRBV15; size: many; DNA: TGTGCCACCAGCACCACAGGACTCGGGCAGTATTTT; CDR3: CATSTTGLGQYF
J: TRBJ2-7; D: -; V: TRBV6-1; size: many; DNA: TGTGCCAGCAGGATGACTCCTGGTAGAGATTCCCTCTACGAGCAGTACTTC; CDR3: CASRMTPGRDSLYEQYF
J: TRBJ2-7; D: -; V: TRBV20-1; size: -; DNA: TGCAGTGCTAAGGGAGGAATTTACGAGCAGTACTTC; CDR3: CSAKGGIYEQYF
J: TRBJ1-2; D: -; V: TRBV4-1; size: many; DNA: TGCGCCAGCAGCCAAGGAAGCAACGTTGGTGGCTACACCTTC; CDR3: CASSQGSNVGGYTF
J: TRBJ2-2; D: TRBD2; V: TRBV25-1; size: many; DNA: TGTGCCAGCAGTCGGGGGGGCCATGTCGGGGAGCTGTTTTTT; CDR3: CASSRGGHVGELFF
J: TRBJ2-7; D: -; V: TRBV5-1; size: once; DNA: TGCGCCAGCAGCTTGGAGGGGACCGGGCTCGGCTCCTACGAGCAGTACTTC; CDR3: CASSLEGTGLGSYEQYF
J: TRBJ1-4; D: -; V: TRBV2; size: -; DNA: TGTGCCAGCAGAGAAAGAACCGGCAGGGTGGCTGAAAAACTGTTTTTT; CDR3: CASRERTGRVAEKLFF
J: TRBJ2-3; D: TRBD2; V: TRBV7-3; size: few; DNA: TGTGCCAGCAGCCCAGTAGCGGGGGGCAACACAGATACGCAGTATTTT; CDR3: CASSPVAGGNTDTQYF
J: TRBJ2-7; D: TRBD1; V: TRBV7-9; size: -; DNA: TGTGCCAGCAGCGCTTGGGACAGGCCGTCCGAGCAGTACTTC; CDR3: CASSAWDRPSEQYF
J: TRBJ1-2; D: -; V: TRBV7-3; size: -; DNA: TGTGCCAGCAGCTCAGATGGTCCGGGGCGCGGCTACACCTTC; CDR3: CASSSDGPGRGYTF
J: TRBJ1-2; D: TRBD1; V: TRBV11-2; size: once; DNA: TGTGCCAGCAGCCTCGAAACAGGGGGCGGCTATGGCTACACCTTC; CDR3: CASSLETGGGYGYTF
J: TRBJ2-3; D: -; V: TRBV20-1; size: -; DNA: TGCAGTGCTAGAGCAGGGGGCACAGATACGCAGTATTTT; CDR3: CSARAGGTDTQYF
J: TRBJ1-5; D: -; V: TRBV7-9; size: many; DNA: TGTGCCAGCAGCTTGGTCGGAATCAATCAGCCCCAGCATTTT; CDR3: CASSLVGINQPQHF
J: TRBJ1-5; D: -; V: TRBV20-1; size: -; DNA: TGCAGTGCTAGTTCCGGGGGAGTGGCCTTCCAGACCCAGCATTTT; CDR3: CSASSGGVAFQTQHF
J: TRBJ2-1; D: TRBD2; V: TRBV20-1; size: -; DNA: TGTAGTGCTAGACCGGGACTAGCGGCGTACAATGATCAGTTCTTC; CDR3: CSARPGLAAYNDQFF
J: TRBJ1-2; D: -; V: TRBV7-3; size: once; DNA: TGTGCCAGCAGCCTGAACCAAGGGCGCGGCTACACCTTC; CDR3: CASSLNQGRGYTF
J: TRBJ2-7; D: TRBD2; V: TRBV7-9; size: few; DNA: TGTGCCAGCAGCTTAGGCGGTAGCGGGAGGGATGTCTACGAGCAGTACTTC; CDR3: CASSLGGSGRDVYEQYF
J: TRBJ2-7; D: TRBD2; V: TRBV19; size: -; DNA: TGTGCCAGTAGTAGTGGGGCGGGGGATGACTACGAGCAGTACTTC; CDR3: CASSSGAGDDYEQYF
J: TRBJ2-1; D: TRBD2; V: TRBV6-5; size: many; DNA: TGTGCCAGCAGACGATTAGCGGGGGCGGCAGGCGATGAGCAGTTCTTC; CDR3: CASRRLAGAAGDEQFF
J: TRBJ2-6; D: -; V: TRBV7-9; size: -; DNA: TGTGCCAGCAGCCTAAGCCAGGGTGTTTTCCTGACTTTC; CDR3: CASSLSQGVFLTF
J: TRBJ2-2; D: -; V: TRBV7-2; size: many; DNA: TGTGCCAGCAGCTTACGGCGGGTGGACACCGGGGAGCTGTTTTTT; CDR3: CASSLRRVDTGELFF
J: TRBJ1-3; D: -; V: TRBV20-1; size: -; DNA: TGCAGTGCTGGATACGGCTCTGGAGACACCATATATTTT; CDR3: CSAGYGSGDTIYF
J: TRBJ2-3; D: -; V: TRBV7-2; size: -; DNA: TGTGCCAGCAGCTTAGTCGCAGGGACGGGCACAGATACGCAGTATTTT; CDR3: CASSLVAGTGTDTQYF
J: TRBJ2-7; D: TRBD2; V: TRBV18; size: many; DNA: TGTGCCAGCTCACCAGGGGGGGGCTACGAGCAGTACTTC; CDR3: CASSPGGGYEQYF
J: TRBJ2-4; D: -; V: TRBV12-3/TRBV12-4; size: -; DNA: TGTGCCAGCAGTTTAACCGGGACACACAAAAACATTCAGTACTTC; CDR3: CASSLTGTHKNIQYF
J: TRBJ1-5; D: TRBD1; V: TRBV7-8; size: -; DNA: TGTGCCAGCAGCTCAAGACAGGGCGATCAGCCCCAGCATTTT; CDR3: CASSSRQGDQPQHF
J: TRBJ2-7; D: -; V: TRBV7-8; size: -; DNA: TGTGCCAGCAGCTCCCACAGGGTCCGCGCCGAGCAGTACTTC; CDR3: CASSSHRVRAEQYF
J: TRBJ2-2; D: -; V: TRBV29-1; size: -; DNA: TGCAGCGTTGAAGATCAGGGGGCGGGAGGTCGGGAGCTGTTTTTT; CDR3: CSVEDQGAGGRELFF
J: TRBJ2-5; D: TRBD1; V: TRBV20-1; size: -; DNA: TGCAGTGCTTGGACAGGGGTCGAGACCCAGTACTTC; CDR3: CSAWTGVETQYF
J: TRBJ1-2; D: -; V: TRBV24-1; size: -; DNA: TGTGCCACCAGTGATTCGACCCCTTCTAGGGGAGGCTACACCTTC; CDR3: CATSDSTPSRGGYTF
J: TRBJ2-2; D: -; V: TRBV7-6; size: few; DNA: TGTGCCAGCAGCGCCGGGACACTAGGAACCGGGGAGCTGTTTTTT; CDR3: CASSAGTLGTGELFF
J: TRBJ2-1; D: -; V: TRBV5-1; size: few; DNA: TGCGCCAGCAGTAGGCAGGGGGGAACTCCCTACAATGAGCAGTTCTTC; CDR3: CASSRQGGTPYNEQFF
J: TRBJ1-6; D: -; V: TRBV12-5; size: many; DNA: TGTGCTAGTGGTTTGGACGCCCCCGGGTATTCACCCCTCCACTTT; CDR3: CASGLDAPGYSPLHF